This TCR beta chain was observed in a study of vaccination effects on CD4 cells after COVID-19. Trimming took 4 bases from V and 6 from J, leaving 16 bases between them. The germline V gene encodes CDR1 ENHRY and CDR2 SYGVKD. CDR3 length: 15 residues. Details on this clone: Antigen: not known.

Once cultured for approximately ten days, the cells underwent separation to obtain CD4+ T cells. Each participant was administered two doses of either the BNT162b2 or the mRNA-1273 vaccine. Vaccinees lacked prior SARS-CoV-2 infection and tested negative for nucleocapsid antibodies. Using immunoSEQ multiplex PCR, the repertoire was profiled, and TCRdb retains in-frame clones only, with some absent. This sample has 40,000 to 45,000 clones, with around two thirds found just once. This TCR derives from a human donor who received a COVID-19 vaccine. This chain connects TRBV10-3 to TRBJ2-1, with D possibly being TRBD2 (6 bases). The specimen comprised CD4+ T cells from PBMCs cultured without peptide, sampled after COVID-19 vaccination. The CDR3 here is CAISGAGSAGNEQFF. Written as DNA, the CDR3 is TGTGCCATCAGTGGGGCGGGGAGTGCTGGCAATGAGCAGTTCTTC.